These 7 T cell receptor beta chains were sequenced from one sample in a study of beta chain features in type 1 diabetes. The whole isolated RNA underwent reverse transcription, so sequencing captured expressed TCRB transcripts. Only in-frame clones appear in the TCRdb table, and some are missing; sequencing was by immunoSEQ multiplex PCR. The top ten hold around 0.02% of the sample, which has about 900,000 clones, roughly 15% seen once. The sample taken for sequencing was naive CD4+ T cells from blood. The receptors derive from a woman younger than 30 in good health.

As for this clone: Other DNA sequences in this specimen translate into the identical CDR3. The rearrangement links TRBV27 to TRBJ1-5; D uncertain. This CDR3 is built from 13 residues. Germline V CDR1 and CDR2: MNHEY, SMNVEV (reference sequence). The ends were cut back, 3 bases at V and 4 bases at J, with 7 bases in the middle. The CDR3 loop reads CASSLWSNQPQHF. In nucleotides, the CDR3 is TGTGCCAGCAGTTTGTGGAGTAATCAGCCCCAGCATTTT.

A few counts support this clone. The chain couples TRBV7-3 to TRBJ2-7; TRBD2 is a possible D gene (6 bases). CDR3 length equals 13 residues. The V end lost 1 base, the J end lost 7 bases, and 11 bases lay between the germline ends. Germline-derived CDR1 and CDR2 are SGHTA and FQGTGA. The CDR3: CASSLMAGGEQYF. Written as DNA, the CDR3 is TGTGCCAGCAGCTTAATGGCAGGAGGGGAGCAGTACTTC.

V gene TRBV7-2 combines with J gene TRBJ2-7; D is unresolved. The CDR3 covers 12 residues. Germline CDR1 and CDR2: SGHTA and FQGNSA. Trimming stripped 10 bases from V and 2 bases from J, with 12 bases between. The CDR3 region is CATSGGTYEQYF. CDR3 bases: TGTGCCACCAGTGGCGGAACCTACGAGCAGTACTTC.

This clone was counted only a few times. The chain carries TRBV5-1 and TRBJ1-2; a possible D gene is TRBD1 (6 bases). CDR1 is SGHRS and CDR2 is YFSETQ in the germline V gene. This CDR3 has 14 amino acids. Between the trimmed V and J ends, which lost 3 bases and 4 bases, there was a span of 13 bases. The CDR3 reads CASSSQGIGYGYTF. CDR3 in DNA: TGCGCCAGCAGCTCGCAGGGGATCGGCTATGGCTACACCTTC.

This clone was counted between two and nine times. The chain carries TRBV7-2 and TRBJ2-7; the D is unclear. Germline-derived CDR1 and CDR2 are SGHTA and FQGNSA. V dropped 4 bases and J dropped 6 bases, with 16 bases sitting between them. The CDR3 spans 14 residues. CDR3 in DNA: TGTGCCAGCAGCTCGGAAGTTGCGCTGGTCGAGCAGTACTTC. Its translation is CASSSEVALVEQYF.

The chain joins TRBV7-2 to TRBJ2-3, with TRBD2 matching over 10 bases. The CDR3 is 16 residues long. Germline-derived CDR1 and CDR2 are SGHTA and FQGNSA. V lost 6 bases, J lost 4 bases, and 10 bases stayed unmatched. In DNA form, the CDR3 reads TGTGCCAGCAGATTCCGAGCGGGAGGGCCATCAGATACGCAGTATTTT. It is translated as CASRFRAGGPSDTQYF.

V is TRBV28 and J is TRBJ2-1; possible D gene TRBD2, 5 bases. The ends were cut back, 7 bases at V and 0 bases at J, with 13 bases in the middle. The length of the CDR3 is 15 residues. CDR1 is MDHEN, CDR2 SYDVKM, per germline. The CDR3 DNA reads as TGTGCCAGCAAAAAGCGGCTAAGCTCCTACAATGAGCAGTTCTTC. This encodes CASKKRLSSYNEQFF.